The source of this T cell receptor (beta chain) is a study of a mutant IDH1 vaccine in newly diagnosed glioma. Study-level background: Onset of vaccination occurred 4-6 weeks following radiotherapy alone, or with temozolomide cycles.

Some clones are missing from TCRdb's copy, which holds only in-frame ones; the method was immunoSEQ multiplex PCR. The sample carries over 45,000 clones, about 80% recorded once. This clone was observed a handful of times. No antigen is known for it. With 2 bases removed from V and 6 bases from J, the gap between germline ends came to 13 bases. Looked up from germline, CDR1 is SQVTM and CDR2 is ANQGSEA. The CDR3 length is 14 residues. Regarding time point: week 47, end of study. Vaccine doses each comprised 300 ug of mutant IDH1 20-mer peptide, with topical imiquimod. This clonotype was obtained from a man aged 50 to 59 with glioma. The gene calls are TRBV29-1 and TRBJ2-2; maybe TRBD2 (7 bases). Sequences were derived from PBMCs, sampled from a glioma patient whose treatment included an IDH1 peptide vaccine. This CDR3 reads CSVESQGRAGELFF. The CDR3, as DNA: TGCAGCGTTGAAAGTCAGGGGAGGGCCGGGGAGCTGTTTTTT.